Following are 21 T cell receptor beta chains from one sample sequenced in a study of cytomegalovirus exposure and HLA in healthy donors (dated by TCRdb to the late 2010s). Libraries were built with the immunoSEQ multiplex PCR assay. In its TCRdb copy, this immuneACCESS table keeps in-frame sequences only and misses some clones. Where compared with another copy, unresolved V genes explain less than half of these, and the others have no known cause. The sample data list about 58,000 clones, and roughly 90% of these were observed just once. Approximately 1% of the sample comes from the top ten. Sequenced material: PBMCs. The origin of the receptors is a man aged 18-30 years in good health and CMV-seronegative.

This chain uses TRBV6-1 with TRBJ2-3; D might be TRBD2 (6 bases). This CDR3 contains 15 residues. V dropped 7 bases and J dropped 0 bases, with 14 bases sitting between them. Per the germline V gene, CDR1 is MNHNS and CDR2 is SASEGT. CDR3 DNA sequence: TGTGCCAGCACCGAAGGTAGCGGAAGCACAGATACGCAGTATTTT. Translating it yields CASTEGSGSTDTQYF.

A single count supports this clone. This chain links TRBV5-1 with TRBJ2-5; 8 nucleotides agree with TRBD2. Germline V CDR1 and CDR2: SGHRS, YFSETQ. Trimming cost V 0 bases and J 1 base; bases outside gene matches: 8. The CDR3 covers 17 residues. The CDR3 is CASSLVAGLTGQETQYF. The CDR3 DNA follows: TGCGCCAGCAGCTTGGTAGCGGGGTTAACGGGCCAAGAGACCCAGTACTTC. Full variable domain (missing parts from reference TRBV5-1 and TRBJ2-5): KAGVTQTPRYLIKTRGQQVTLSCSPISGHRSVSWYQQTPGQGLQFLFEYFSETQRNKGNFPGRFSGRQFSNSRSEMNVSTLELGDSALYLCASSLVAGLTGQETQYFGPGTRLLVL.

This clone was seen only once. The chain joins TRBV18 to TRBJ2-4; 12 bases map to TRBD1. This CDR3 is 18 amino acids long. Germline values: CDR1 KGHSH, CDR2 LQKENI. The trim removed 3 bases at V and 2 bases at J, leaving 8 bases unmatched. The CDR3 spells CASSPGTGGVRTKNIQYF. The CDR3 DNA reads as TGTGCCAGCTCACCGGGGACAGGGGGCGTTCGAACCAAAAACATTCAGTACTTC.

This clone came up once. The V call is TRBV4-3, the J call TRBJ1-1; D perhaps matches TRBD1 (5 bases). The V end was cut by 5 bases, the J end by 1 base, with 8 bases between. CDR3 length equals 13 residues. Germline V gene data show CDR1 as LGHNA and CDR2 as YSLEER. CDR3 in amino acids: CASSTQENTEAFF. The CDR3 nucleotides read TGCGCCAGCAGCACACAGGAGAACACTGAAGCTTTCTTT.

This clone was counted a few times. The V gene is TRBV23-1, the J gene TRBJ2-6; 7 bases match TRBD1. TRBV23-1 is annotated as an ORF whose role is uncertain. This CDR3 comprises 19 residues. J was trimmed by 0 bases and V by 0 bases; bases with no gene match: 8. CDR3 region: CASSQSRQGPSSGANVLTF. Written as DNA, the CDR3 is TGCGCCAGCAGTCAATCGCGACAGGGTCCCAGCTCTGGGGCCAACGTCCTGACTTTC.

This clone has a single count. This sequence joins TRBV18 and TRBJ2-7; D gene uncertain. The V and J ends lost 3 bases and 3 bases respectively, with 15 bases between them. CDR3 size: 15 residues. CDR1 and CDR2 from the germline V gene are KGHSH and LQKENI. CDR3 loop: CASSPNGATYYEQYF. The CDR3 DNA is TGTGCCAGCTCACCCAACGGAGCAACATACTACGAGCAGTACTTC.

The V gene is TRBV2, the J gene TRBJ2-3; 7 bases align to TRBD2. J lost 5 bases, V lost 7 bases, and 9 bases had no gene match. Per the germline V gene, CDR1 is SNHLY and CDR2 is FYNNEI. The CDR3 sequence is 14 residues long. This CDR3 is CASKGAGMGDTQYF. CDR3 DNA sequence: TGTGCCAGCAAAGGAGCGGGAATGGGAGATACGCAGTATTTT.

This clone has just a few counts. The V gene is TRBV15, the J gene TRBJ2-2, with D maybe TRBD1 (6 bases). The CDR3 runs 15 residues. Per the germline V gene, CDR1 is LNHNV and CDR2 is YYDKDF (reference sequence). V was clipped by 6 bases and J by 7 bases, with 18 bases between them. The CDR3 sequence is CATSTRTAYNGELFF. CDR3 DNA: TGTGCCACCAGTACCAGGACAGCGTATAACGGGGAGCTGTTTTTT.

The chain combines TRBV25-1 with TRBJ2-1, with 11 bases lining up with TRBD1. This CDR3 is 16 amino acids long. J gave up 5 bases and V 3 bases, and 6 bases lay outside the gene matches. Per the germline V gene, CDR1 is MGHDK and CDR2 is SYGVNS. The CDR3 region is CASSEAGTGGHNEQFF. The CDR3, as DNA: TGTGCCAGCAGTGAGGCCGGGACAGGGGGGCACAATGAGCAGTTCTTC. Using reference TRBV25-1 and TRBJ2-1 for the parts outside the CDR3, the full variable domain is EADIYQTPRYLVIGTGKKITLECSQTMGHDKMYWYQQDPGMELHLIHYSYGVNSTEKGDLSSESTVSRIRTEHFPLTLESARPSHTSQYLCASSEAGTGGHNEQFFGPGTRLTVL.

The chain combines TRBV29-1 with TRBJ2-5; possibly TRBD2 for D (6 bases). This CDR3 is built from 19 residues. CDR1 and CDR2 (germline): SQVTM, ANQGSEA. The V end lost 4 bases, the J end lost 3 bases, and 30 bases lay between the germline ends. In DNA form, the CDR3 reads TGCAGCGTTGTCACGGGACTTACTGGAGAGGGGAAATATGAAGAGACCCAGTACTTC. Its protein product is CSVVTGLTGEGKYEETQYF. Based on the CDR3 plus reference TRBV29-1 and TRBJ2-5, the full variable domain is SAVISQKPSRDICQRGTSLTIQCQVDSQVTMMFWYRQQPGQSLTLIATANQGSEATYESGFVIDKFPISRPNLTFSTLTVSNMSPEDSSIYLCSVVTGLTGEGKYEETQYFGPGTRLLVL.

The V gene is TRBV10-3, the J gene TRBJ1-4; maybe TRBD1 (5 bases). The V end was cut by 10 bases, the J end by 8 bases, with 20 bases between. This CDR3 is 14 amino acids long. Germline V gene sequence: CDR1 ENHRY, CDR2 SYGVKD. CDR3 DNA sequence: TGTGCCACCGCTTCGTGGGGGGATCGCGAAAAACTGTTTTTT. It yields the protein CATASWGDREKLFF.

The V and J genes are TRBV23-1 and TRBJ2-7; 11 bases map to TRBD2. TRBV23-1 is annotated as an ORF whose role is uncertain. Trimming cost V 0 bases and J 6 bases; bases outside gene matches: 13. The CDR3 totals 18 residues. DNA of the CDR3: TGCGCCAGCAGTCAATCCCCACTTGCGGGACTAGCGGTCCTCGAGCAGTACTTC. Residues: CASSQSPLAGLAVLEQYF.

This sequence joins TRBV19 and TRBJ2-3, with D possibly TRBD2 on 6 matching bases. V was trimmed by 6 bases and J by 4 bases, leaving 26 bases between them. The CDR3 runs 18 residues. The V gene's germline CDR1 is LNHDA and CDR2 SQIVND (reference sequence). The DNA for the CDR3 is TGTGCCAGTAGCCCACCCTCCAACTGGAGGGGTATCGCAGATACGCAGTATTTT. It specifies CASSPPSNWRGIADTQYF.

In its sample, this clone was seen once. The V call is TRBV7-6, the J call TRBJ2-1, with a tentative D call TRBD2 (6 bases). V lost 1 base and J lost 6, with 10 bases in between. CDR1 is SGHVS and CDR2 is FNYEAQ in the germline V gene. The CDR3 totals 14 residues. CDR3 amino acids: CASSLGLARNEQFF. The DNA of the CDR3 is TGTGCCAGCAGCTTAGGCCTAGCGCGCAATGAGCAGTTCTTC.

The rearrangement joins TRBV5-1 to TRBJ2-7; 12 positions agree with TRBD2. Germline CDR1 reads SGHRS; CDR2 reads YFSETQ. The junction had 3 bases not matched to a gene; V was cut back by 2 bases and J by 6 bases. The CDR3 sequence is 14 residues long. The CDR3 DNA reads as TGCGCCAGCAGCTTCCTAGCGGGAGGGTCCGAGCAGTACTTC. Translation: CASSFLAGGSEQYF.

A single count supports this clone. The CDR3 bases are TGTGCCAGCAGCCTGGGGGAGGAGACGTCCTACGAGCAGTACTTC. Its protein product is CASSLGEETSYEQYF. The V gene is TRBV7-6, the J gene TRBJ2-7, with D tentatively TRBD2 (6 bases). This CDR3 contains 15 residues. V dropped 5 bases and J dropped 1 base, with 15 bases sitting between them. Germline V gives CDR1 SGHVS, CDR2 FNYEAQ.

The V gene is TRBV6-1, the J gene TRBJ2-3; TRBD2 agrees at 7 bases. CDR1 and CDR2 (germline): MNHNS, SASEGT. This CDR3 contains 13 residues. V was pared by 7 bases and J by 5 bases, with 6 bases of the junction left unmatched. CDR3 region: CASTSTSLDTQYF. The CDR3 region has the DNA TGTGCCAGCACCTCGACTAGCCTAGATACGCAGTATTTT.

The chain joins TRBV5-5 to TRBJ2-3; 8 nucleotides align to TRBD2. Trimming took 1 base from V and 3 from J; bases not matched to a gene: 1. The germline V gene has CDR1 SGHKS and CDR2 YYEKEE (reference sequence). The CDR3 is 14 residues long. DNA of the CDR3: TGTGCCAGCAGCTTGCCTAGCGGGACAGATACGCAGTATTTT. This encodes CASSLPSGTDTQYF.

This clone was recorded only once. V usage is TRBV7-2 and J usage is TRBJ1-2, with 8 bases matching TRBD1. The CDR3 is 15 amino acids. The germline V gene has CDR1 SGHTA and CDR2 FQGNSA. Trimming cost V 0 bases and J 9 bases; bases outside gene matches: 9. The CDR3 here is CASSLAAGGAYSYTF. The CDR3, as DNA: TGTGCCAGCAGCTTAGCGGCAGGGGGCGCTTACAGCTACACCTTC.

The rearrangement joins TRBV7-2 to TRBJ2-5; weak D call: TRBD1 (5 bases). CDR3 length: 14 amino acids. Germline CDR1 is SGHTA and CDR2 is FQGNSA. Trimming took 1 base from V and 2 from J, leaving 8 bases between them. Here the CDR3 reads CASSLGQTQETQYF. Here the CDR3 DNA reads TGTGCCAGCAGCTTAGGACAGACGCAAGAGACCCAGTACTTC.

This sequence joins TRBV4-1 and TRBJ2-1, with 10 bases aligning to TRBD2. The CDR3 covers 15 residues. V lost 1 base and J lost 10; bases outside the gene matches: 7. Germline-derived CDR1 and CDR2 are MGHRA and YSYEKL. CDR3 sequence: CASSQGLAGVGEQFF. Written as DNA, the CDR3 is TGCGCCAGCAGCCAAGGGCTAGCGGGAGTGGGGGAGCAGTTCTTC.